The 22 T cell receptor beta chains in this list originate from one sample, sequenced in a study of cytomegalovirus exposure and HLA in healthy donors. Primers for the PCR totalled 60 Vbeta and 13 Jbeta. TCRdb's copy holds only in-frame clones and misses some; the assay was immunoSEQ multiplex PCR. This table has about 130,000 clones, about 82% appearing once. The specimen was PBMCs. These receptors all come from a boy aged 10-17 years in good health and CMV-seronegative.

This clone was detected once. The V and J genes are TRBV4-1 and TRBJ2-7, with 7 bases fitting TRBD2. This CDR3 is built from 15 residues. Looked up from germline, CDR1 is MGHRA and CDR2 is YSYEKL. Germline trimming cut 5 bases from V and 1 base from J; bases unmatched to any gene: 8. The CDR3 nucleotides are TGCGCCAGCAGCGTCCGGACTAGTGATTCCTACGAGCAGTACTTC. Its protein product is CASSVRTSDSYEQYF.

The chain combines TRBV19 with TRBJ1-5, with unresolved D. The CDR3 is 16 amino acids. Germline loops: CDR1 LNHDA, CDR2 SQIVND (reference sequence). V gave up 2 bases and J gave up 3 bases, with 14 bases separating them. CDR3: CASSIYAGVDNQPQHF. The CDR3 DNA is TGTGCCAGTAGTATATACGCCGGGGTGGACAATCAGCCCCAGCATTTT. The full variable domain, its missing parts supplied by reference TRBV19 and TRBJ1-5, is DGGITQSPKYLFRKEGQNVTLSCEQNLNHDAMYWYRQDPGQGLRLIYYSQIVNDFQKGDIAEGYSVSREKKESFPLTVTSAQKNPTAFYLCASSIYAGVDNQPQHFGDGTRLSIL.

In this sample, this clone turned up a few times. The V call is TRBV6-1, the J call TRBJ2-1, with TRBD1 as a possible D gene (5 bases). Germline values: CDR1 MNHNS, CDR2 SASEGT. CDR3 length: 14 residues. Trimming cost V 7 bases and J 0 bases, with 10 bases left between them. The CDR3 bases are TGTGCCAGCAATCCAGGGCGCTCCTACAATGAGCAGTTCTTC. Translating it yields CASNPGRSYNEQFF.

In the case of this clone: This specimen includes other DNA sequences encoding the same CDR3. V is TRBV7-9 and J is TRBJ1-1, with D perhaps matching TRBD1 (5 bases). V gave up 6 bases and J gave up 1 base, with 6 bases separating them. The CDR3 is made up of 12 amino acids. Germline CDR1 and CDR2: SEHNR and FQNEAQ (reference sequence). DNA for the CDR3: TGTGCCAGCAGTAGGGGGAACACTGAAGCTTTCTTT. Its protein is CASSRGNTEAFF.

V and J are TRBV19 and TRBJ1-4, with TRBD1 identical over 7 bases. V gave up 3 bases and J gave up 3 bases; unmatched junction bases: 4. The CDR3 covers 15 residues. Looked up from germline, CDR1 is LNHDA and CDR2 is SQIVND (reference sequence). The CDR3 DNA reads TGTGCCAGTAGTATGGACAGGACCTCTAATGAAAAACTGTTTTTT. The encoded protein is CASSMDRTSNEKLFF.

This chain links TRBV4-1 with TRBJ1-4; no clear D. CDR1 is MGHRA, CDR2 YSYEKL, per germline. V dropped 3 bases and J dropped 3 bases, with 11 bases sitting between them. The CDR3 is 15 amino acids. The DNA of the CDR3 is TGCGCCAGCAGCCAGCCCGAGATGGCTAATGAAAAACTGTTTTTT. Encoded protein: CASSQPEMANEKLFF.

This chain joins TRBV7-9 and TRBJ1-1; maybe TRBD1 (6 bases). V was pared by 0 bases and J by 1 base, with 6 bases between. Germline loops: CDR1 SEHNR, CDR2 FQNEAQ (reference sequence). This CDR3 comprises 14 residues. CDR3 amino acids: CASSLADRNTEAFF. CDR3 nucleotide sequence: TGTGCCAGCAGCTTAGCGGACAGGAACACTGAAGCTTTCTTT.

Only a few counts were recorded for this clone. The chain employs TRBV18 and TRBJ1-1; the D is unclear. The CDR3 runs to 14 residues. The V and J ends lost 6 bases and 4 bases respectively, with 15 bases between them. Germline lookup yields CDR1 KGHSH and CDR2 LQKENI. The CDR3 loop is CASSPNEGGTEAFF. As DNA, the CDR3 is TGTGCCAGCTCCCCGAACGAGGGAGGCACTGAAGCTTTCTTT.

In its sample, this clone was seen many times. The rearrangement joins TRBV4-1 to TRBJ1-1; D ambiguous. The V gene lost 4 bases and the J gene lost 5 bases, with 17 bases spanning the gap. This CDR3 is built from 15 residues. The germline V gene encodes CDR1 MGHRA and CDR2 YSYEKL. The CDR3: CASSPYFLVLTEAFF. As DNA, the CDR3 is TGCGCCAGCAGCCCTTACTTTCTGGTATTGACTGAAGCTTTCTTT.

This chain connects TRBV2 to TRBJ2-7; 10 bases align to TRBD1. The CDR3 runs 15 residues. Germline V gene sequence: CDR1 SNHLY, CDR2 FYNNEI. The ends lost 5 bases at V and 1 base at J; junction bases unmatched: 5. The CDR3 sequence: CASSQDRGRSYEQYF. The CDR3, as DNA: TGTGCCAGCAGTCAGGACAGGGGGAGATCCTACGAGCAGTACTTC.

This chain links TRBV13 with TRBJ2-3; possible D gene TRBD2, 6 bases. Germline CDR1 reads PRHDT; CDR2 reads FYEKMQ (reference sequence). The CDR3 length is 17 residues. Trimming cost V 5 bases and J 1 base, with 19 bases left between them. The CDR3 loop is CASSAGGSGRGTDTQYF. The CDR3 coding sequence is TGTGCCAGCAGCGCCGGGGGTAGCGGTCGGGGCACAGATACGCAGTATTTT.

The chain combines TRBV19 with TRBJ1-1; 7 bases match TRBD1. The CDR3 sequence is 14 residues long. V lost 8 bases and J lost 4; bases outside the gene matches: 10. Germline assignment: CDR1 LNHDA and CDR2 SQIVND (reference sequence). CDR3 sequence reads: CASQSTGYGTEAFF. In nucleotides, the CDR3 is TGTGCCAGTCAATCGACAGGGTACGGCACTGAAGCTTTCTTT.

The V and J genes are TRBV15 and TRBJ1-5, with TRBD1 identical over 7 bases. V was pared by 2 bases and J by 4 bases, with 2 bases of the junction left unmatched. In germline, CDR1 is LNHNV, CDR2 YYDKDF (reference sequence). The CDR3 spans 14 residues. The CDR3 reads CATSRWDRNQPQHF. CDR3 coding DNA: TGTGCCACCAGCAGATGGGACAGAAATCAGCCCCAGCATTTT.

The chain couples TRBV15 to TRBJ1-2; D is unclear. Germline loops: CDR1 LNHNV, CDR2 YYDKDF (reference sequence). Trimming removed 5 bases at V and 4 bases at J, with 11 bases between. The CDR3 is 13 amino acids. CDR3 DNA sequence: TGTGCCACCAGCCTTTCCGGGGTCTATGGCTACACCTTC. The encoded protein is CATSLSGVYGYTF.

This clone was counted only a few times. This sequence joins TRBV9 and TRBJ2-2, with TRBD2 as a possible D gene (6 bases). The length of the CDR3 is 15 residues. Trimming cost V 1 base and J 1 base, with 8 bases left between them. Germline lookup yields CDR1 SGDLS and CDR2 YYNGEE. CDR3 DNA sequence: TGTGCCAGCAGCGTACGCGGGATGAACACCGGGGAGCTGTTTTTT. Its protein product is CASSVRGMNTGELFF.

The gene calls are TRBV2 and TRBJ1-2, with D possibly matching TRBD1 (5 bases). The V end lost 8 bases, the J end lost 0 bases, and 19 bases lay between the germline ends. Germline loops: CDR1 SNHLY, CDR2 FYNNEI. The CDR3 is made up of 16 amino acids. The CDR3 DNA is TGTGCCAGCCCGTCGACAGATTCTGGACCTAACTATGGCTACACCTTC. Its protein is CASPSTDSGPNYGYTF.

The gene calls are TRBV19 and TRBJ2-7; D remains unclear. CDR1 LNHDA and CDR2 SQIVND come from the germline V gene (reference sequence). Trimming removed 10 bases from V and 5 bases from J, with 18 bases in between. The CDR3 length is 13 residues. CDR3 region: CATSLPNSHEQYF. The CDR3 DNA reads as TGTGCCACCTCCCTCCCTAACAGCCACGAGCAGTACTTC. Complete variable domain (other parts from reference TRBV19 and TRBJ2-7): DGGITQSPKYLFRKEGQNVTLSCEQNLNHDAMYWYRQDPGQGLRLIYYSQIVNDFQKGDIAEGYSVSREKKESFPLTVTSAQKNPTAFYLCATSLPNSHEQYFGPGTRLTVT.

This chain joins TRBV7-9 and TRBJ2-3; 7 positions match TRBD2. The CDR3 totals 16 residues. V shed 4 bases, J shed 3 bases, and the junction held 10 bases outside the gene matches. Germline-derived CDR1 and CDR2 are SEHNR and FQNEAQ (reference sequence). The CDR3 coding sequence is TGTGCCAGCAGCTATCTTACTAGCGACGGTACAGATACGCAGTATTTT. Protein product: CASSYLTSDGTDTQYF.

This clone was detected once. The chain links TRBV4-2 to TRBJ2-1; TRBD2 aligns across 15 bases. Trimming removed 4 bases from V and 4 bases from J; junction bases left unmatched: 5. Germline lookup yields CDR1 LGHNA and CDR2 YNFKEQ. The CDR3 runs 17 residues. CDR3 region: CASSLGTSGRLYNEQFF. The CDR3 bases are TGTGCCAGCAGCCTCGGGACTAGCGGGAGGCTATACAATGAGCAGTTCTTC.

J is TRBJ1-2 and V is TRBV14; 9 bases are shared with TRBD1. In germline, CDR1 is SGHDN, CDR2 FVKESK. The trim removed 2 bases at V and 4 bases at J, leaving 5 bases unmatched. The CDR3 is made up of 15 amino acids. The CDR3 region has the DNA TGTGCCAGCAGCCAATACAGGGGGCGATCCTATGGCTACACCTTC. This encodes CASSQYRGRSYGYTF. The full variable domain, rest sourced from reference TRBV14 and TRBJ1-2, is EAGVTQFPSHSVIEKGQTVTLRCDPISGHDNLYWYRRVMGKEIKFLLHFVKESKQDESGMPNNRFLAERTGGTYSTLKVQPAELEDSGVYFCASSQYRGRSYGYTFGSGTRLTVV.

The CDR3, as DNA: TGTGCCAGCAGTGACCCAGGGTATGAGCAGTTCTTC. Translating it yields CASSDPGYEQFF. The chain employs TRBV28 and TRBJ2-1, with D possibly TRBD1 on 5 matching bases. V was pared by 5 bases and J by 8 bases, with 10 bases between. The CDR3 sequence is 12 residues long. Germline CDR1 and CDR2: MDHEN and SYDVKM.

The sample holds one count of this clone. The chain joins TRBV6-5 to TRBJ1-1, with 8 bases identical to TRBD1. Germline CDR1 and CDR2: MNHEY and SVGAGI. Trimming removed 5 bases from V and 1 base from J; junction bases left unmatched: 6. This CDR3 spans 15 amino acids. CDR3 sequence reads: CASSIEGTGNTEAFF. The CDR3 DNA follows: TGTGCCAGCAGTATCGAAGGGACAGGGAACACTGAAGCTTTCTTT.